The rows below give T cell receptor beta chains drawn from one sample of a study of blood T cells in healthy people across ages. TCRdb analysed the 5' RACE reads with MiXCR anew, one entry per CDR3 protein. The table has 450,000 to 700,000 distinct CDR3 sequences, about 26% seen once. Sequencing was performed on blood. The receptor source for this set is a woman aged 70-85 years in good health. Each CDR3 is given with its conserved first and last residue. Each record gives: clone size, J gene, V gene, D gene, CDR3 DNA, CDR3 protein. D genes are given only for firm matches. Rows may omit the clone size; those that give it use once, few, many or a size class.

abundance: NA
j_gene: TRBJ2-3
v_gene: TRBV29-1
d_gene: TRBD1
CDR3nt: TGCAGCGTTGAAGATCGTACAGGGGGGCCCACAGATACGCAGTATTTT
CDR3aa: CSVEDRTGGPTDTQYF

abundance: few
j_gene: TRBJ2-7
v_gene: TRBV6-6
d_gene: NA
CDR3nt: TGTGCCAGCAGACAACAGGGTTCCTACGAGCAGTACTTC
CDR3aa: CASRQQGSYEQYF

abundance: few
j_gene: TRBJ1-1
v_gene: TRBV6-1
d_gene: TRBD1
CDR3nt: TGTGCCAGCAGTCCGCCGACAGGGAAAGCTTTCTTT
CDR3aa: CASSPPTGKAFF

abundance: few
j_gene: TRBJ2-7
v_gene: TRBV5-1
d_gene: TRBD1
CDR3nt: TGCGCCAGCAGCACCGGACAGGAAAACTACGAGCAGTACTTC
CDR3aa: CASSTGQENYEQYF

abundance: NA
j_gene: TRBJ2-5
v_gene: TRBV2
d_gene: TRBD1
CDR3nt: TGTGCGACAGGGGGATTATCGAGGGAGACCCAGTACTTC
CDR3aa: CATGGLSRETQYF

abundance: NA
j_gene: TRBJ1-5
v_gene: TRBV5-8
d_gene: NA
CDR3nt: TGTGCCAGCAGACTATTGGGGAGCAATCAGCCCCAGCATTTT
CDR3aa: CASRLLGSNQPQHF

abundance: few
j_gene: TRBJ2-5
v_gene: TRBV19
d_gene: NA
CDR3nt: TGTGCCACTTCACCGCAGGGGCTTGGGACCCAGTACTTC
CDR3aa: CATSPQGLGTQYF

abundance: NA
j_gene: TRBJ2-1
v_gene: TRBV7-2
d_gene: NA
CDR3nt: TGTGCCAGCAGCTTAGCCCGGGTAGTCGATGAGCAGTTCTTC
CDR3aa: CASSLARVVDEQFF

abundance: NA
j_gene: TRBJ1-1
v_gene: TRBV7-9
d_gene: NA
CDR3nt: TGTGCCAGCAGCAGGGGCGAAACTGAGGCTTTCTTT
CDR3aa: CASSRGETEAFF

abundance: few
j_gene: TRBJ1-1
v_gene: TRBV19
d_gene: NA
CDR3nt: TGTGCCAGCCGTAGGACGATGAACACTGAAGCTTTCTTT
CDR3aa: CASRRTMNTEAFF

abundance: once
j_gene: TRBJ2-1
v_gene: TRBV29-1
d_gene: TRBD2
CDR3nt: TGCAGCGTCCACAAGCGGGGGGGCATAGATGAGCAGTTCTTC
CDR3aa: CSVHKRGGIDEQFF

abundance: NA
j_gene: TRBJ1-1
v_gene: TRBV29-1
d_gene: TRBD1
CDR3nt: TGCAGCGTTGGTATAGGGGGCGAGACAGGAGCTTTCTTT
CDR3aa: CSVGIGGETGAFF

abundance: few
j_gene: TRBJ2-3
v_gene: TRBV7-6
d_gene: NA
CDR3nt: TGTGCCAGCAGCTTAGCCACTGAGAGCACAGATACGCAGTATTTT
CDR3aa: CASSLATESTDTQYF

abundance: few
j_gene: TRBJ1-1
v_gene: TRBV20-1
d_gene: TRBD1
CDR3nt: TGCAGTGCTACTAGGCCAGGGGGCTCGGGAACTTTCTTT
CDR3aa: CSATRPGGSGTFF

abundance: few
j_gene: TRBJ2-3
v_gene: TRBV5-4
d_gene: TRBD2
CDR3nt: TGTGCCAGCAGCTCCGGGGGTAGCGGGGGAAGGCGTATTAGCACAGATACGCAGTATTTT
CDR3aa: CASSSGGSGGRRISTDTQYF

abundance: NA
j_gene: TRBJ1-4
v_gene: TRBV11-2
d_gene: NA
CDR3nt: TGTGCCAGCAGCCTACAGGGCCCGAGTCCTAATGAAAAACTGTTTTTT
CDR3aa: CASSLQGPSPNEKLFF

abundance: NA
j_gene: TRBJ1-1
v_gene: TRBV20-1
d_gene: NA
CDR3nt: TGCAGTGCAACGCAGGGAGCCAACACTGAAGCTTTCTTT
CDR3aa: CSATQGANTEAFF